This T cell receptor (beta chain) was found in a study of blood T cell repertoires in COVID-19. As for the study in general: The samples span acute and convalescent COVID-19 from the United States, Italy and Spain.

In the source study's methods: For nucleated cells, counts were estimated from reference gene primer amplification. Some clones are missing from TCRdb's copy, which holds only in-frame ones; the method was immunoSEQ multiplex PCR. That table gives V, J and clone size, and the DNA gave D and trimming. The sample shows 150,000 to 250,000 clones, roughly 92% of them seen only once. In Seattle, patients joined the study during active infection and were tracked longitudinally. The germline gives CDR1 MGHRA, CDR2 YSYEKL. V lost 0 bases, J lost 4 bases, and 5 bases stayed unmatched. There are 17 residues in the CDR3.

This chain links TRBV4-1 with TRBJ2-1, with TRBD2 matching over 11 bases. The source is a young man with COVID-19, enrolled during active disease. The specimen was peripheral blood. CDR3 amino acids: CASSQEELAGGYNEQFF. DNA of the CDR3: TGCGCCAGCAGCCAAGAGGAGCTAGCGGGGGGATACAATGAGCAGTTCTTC.